Below are 10 T cell receptor beta chains sequenced from a single sample in a study of T-cell memory formation after mild COVID-19. TCRdb independently ran MiXCR on the 5' RACE reads; one entry per CDR3 protein. The sample carries roughly 450,000 distinct CDR3 sequences, around 17% recorded once. Input material: PBMCs or a T cell subset sorted from them (not recorded which). The source of these receptors is a man younger than 35 who had mild COVID-19 (a few samples of this study predate the infection). Cell type and time point are not known.

This clonotype has more than one count but fewer than ten. The rearrangement links TRBV20-1 to TRBJ2-2, with TRBD2 identical over 9 bases. Per germline, CDR1 DFQATT and CDR2 SNEGSKA (reference sequence). V gave up 7 bases and J gave up 3 bases; unmatched junction bases: 3. The CDR3 covers 13 residues. The CDR3: CSVWTSDTGELFF. CDR3 nucleotide sequence: TGCAGTGTCTGGACTAGCGACACCGGGGAGCTGTTTTTT.

The chain joins TRBV7-2 to TRBJ2-7; 8 bases agree with TRBD1. CDR1 is SGHTA and CDR2 is FQGNSA in the germline V gene. V lost 5 bases to trimming and J lost 5 bases; unmatched junction nucleotides: 8. The CDR3 totals 14 residues. The chain's CDR3 is CASSPRQGIHEQYF. The DNA of the CDR3 is TGTGCCAGCAGCCCGAGACAGGGGATACACGAGCAGTACTTC.

V usage is TRBV27 and J usage is TRBJ1-1; D is undetermined. The CDR3 loop spans 14 amino acids. V dropped 1 base and J dropped 1 base, with 7 bases sitting between them. CDR1 is MNHEY and CDR2 is SMNVEV in the germline V gene (reference sequence). The CDR3, as DNA: TGTGCCAGCAGTTTATTACACCAGAACACTGAAGCTTTCTTT. Protein: CASSLLHQNTEAFF.

This chain links TRBV5-4 with TRBJ2-6; the D gene could be TRBD1 or TRBD2 (5 bases each). The germline V and J ends were trimmed by 0 bases and 0 bases, with 10 bases remaining between them. The CDR3 extends over 17 amino acids. Germline V CDR1 and CDR2: SGHNT, YYREEE (reference sequence). CDR3 region: CASSLGGRNSGANVLTF. DNA for the CDR3: TGTGCCAGCAGCTTGGGGGGACGGAACTCTGGGGCCAACGTCCTGACTTTC.

The J gene is TRBJ1-2, the V gene TRBV7-2, with 7 bases fitting TRBD1. The junction had 7 bases not matched to a gene; V was cut back by 3 bases and J by 0 bases. The CDR3 is 16 residues long. Germline loops: CDR1 SGHTA, CDR2 FQGNSA. The CDR3 DNA follows: TGTGCCAGCAGCTTCTTCAGACAGGGCCCTAACTATGGCTACACCTTC. Protein sequence: CASSFFRQGPNYGYTF.

The J gene is TRBJ1-2, the V gene TRBV7-9; weak D call: TRBD1 (6 bases). The V gene lost 3 bases and the J gene lost 6 bases, with 11 bases spanning the gap. Germline V gene data show CDR1 as SEHNR and CDR2 as FQNEAQ (reference sequence). The CDR3 is made up of 13 amino acids. The CDR3 loop reads CASSFEGGDGYTF. The CDR3 DNA reads TGTGCCAGCAGCTTCGAGGGGGGCGATGGCTACACCTTC. The full variable domain, in which reference TRBV7-9 and TRBJ1-2 provide the parts outside the CDR3, is DTGVSQNPRHKITKRGQNVTFRCDPISEHNRLYWYRQTLGQGPEFLTYFQNEAQLEKSRLLSDRFSAERPKGSFSTLEIQRTEQGDSAMYLCASSFEGGDGYTFGSGTRLTVV.

This clonotype has just a few counts. The CDR3 region is CASSLDMSYEQYF. CDR3 nucleotide sequence: TGTGCCAGCTCACTTGACATGTCCTACGAGCAGTACTTC. V usage is TRBV18 and J usage is TRBJ2-7; D ambiguous. Trimming cost V 4 bases and J 1 base, with 8 bases left between them. CDR3 length: 13 residues. Germline-derived CDR1 and CDR2 are KGHSH and LQKENI.

The chain links TRBV7-8 to TRBJ2-1; maybe TRBD2 (7 bases). The ends were cut back, 5 bases at V and 9 bases at J, with 32 bases in the middle. Germline CDR1 reads SGHVS; CDR2 reads FQNEAQ. The CDR3 extends over 19 amino acids. CDR3 coding DNA: TGTGCCAGCAGCCCTACTGCGGGGGCTTTGGCCAGCCTCCCGGTTGAGCAGTTCTTC. It codes for CASSPTAGALASLPVEQFF.

This clonotype showed up just a few times. The chain combines TRBV28 with TRBJ1-6, with D perhaps matching TRBD1 (5 bases). Trimming cost V 11 bases and J 0 bases, with 14 bases left between them. The CDR3 runs 15 residues. Germline assignment: CDR1 MDHEN and CDR2 SYDVKM. The DNA of the CDR3 is TGTGCCGGGAGCCGGGGGGGCTCCTATAATTCACCCCTCCACTTT. This sequence encodes CAGSRGGSYNSPLHF. The variable domain in full, completed from reference TRBV28 and TRBJ1-6, reads DVKVTQSSRYLVKRTGEKVFLECVQDMDHENMFWYRQDPGLGLRLIYFSYDVKMKEKGDIPEGYSVSREKKERFSLILESASTNQTSMYLCAGSRGGSYNSPLHFGNGTRLTVT.

This clonotype was recorded many times. The V call is TRBV10-3, the J call TRBJ2-5; a weak D match, TRBD1 (5 bases). There are 13 residues in the CDR3. The germline V gene has CDR1 ENHRY and CDR2 SYGVKD. V was pared by 7 bases and J by 3 bases, with 12 bases between. The CDR3 region has the DNA TGTGCCATCACGAAAGACAGAGAAGAGACCCAGTACTTC. Its protein product is CAITKDREETQYF.